This TCR beta chain was obtained from a study of CD8+ T cells in alopecia areata. To note about this clone: Its antigen remains unidentified.

Stated treatment: oral pan-JAK inhibitor, 5-10 mg twice daily. Peripheral blood, together with lesional scalp punch biopsies, was collected from alopecia areata patients. The CDR3 extends over 15 amino acids. The junction had 6 bases not matched to a gene; V was cut back by 4 bases and J by 2 bases. Germline V gene data show CDR1 as LNHDA and CDR2 as SQIVND (reference sequence). Overall study findings and caveats: Expanded CD8+ clones among the top 100, as well as scalp clonality, were significantly decreased by tofacitinib.

RNA extraction and reverse transcription yielded cDNA as sequencing template. Sequencing used immunoSEQ multiplex PCR; TCRdb keeps in-frame clones, though not all of them. The sample has about 140,000 clones, approximately 85% seen once. The sequences come from CD8+ T cells sorted from blood, collected at week 4, from a patient treated with tofacitinib. This receptor was taken from a human donor with alopecia areata. The rearrangement joins TRBV19 to TRBJ2-3; 7 bases match TRBD1. The DNA of the CDR3 is TGTGCCAGTAGTAAGACAGGGCGGCTCACAGATACGCAGTATTTT. It translates to CASSKTGRLTDTQYF.